This T cell receptor beta chain originates from a study of vaccination effects on CD4 cells after COVID-19. Sequencing used immunoSEQ multiplex PCR; TCRdb keeps in-frame clones, though not all of them. The data show tens of thousands of clones, around 75% seen once. Antigen-specific CD4+ T cell clonotypes were called by their expansion after viral peptide-pool culture in ViraFEST. Following 10 days of culture, CD4+ T cells were isolated. According to the study, vaccine recipients showed no prior SARS-CoV-2 infection and negative nucleocapsid antibodies. As for this clone: Its antigen is unknown.

Study findings and constraints: Clones induced by infection and by vaccine showed marked clonal contraction late after vaccination. Healthy vaccinees' vaccine-induced clones included only 1 of 255 cross-reacting with common cold coronaviruses.

V shed 2 bases and J shed 0 bases, with 13 bases lying between them. Germline-derived CDR1 and CDR2 are KGHSH and LQKENI. This CDR3 contains 16 residues. The sequence derives from a human donor who received a COVID-19 vaccine. This specimen was CD4+ T cells from PBMCs cultured with HCoV-OC43 spike peptides, taken before COVID-19 vaccination. The sample's subset: HCoV-OC43 spike overlapping peptide pool stimulation. The rearrangement joins TRBV18 to TRBJ1-2, with no clear D. The DNA for the CDR3 is TGTGCCAGCTCACCAGTTGTCCCGGGATCTAACTATGGCTACACCTTC. Residues: CASSPVVPGSNYGYTF.